The T cell receptor beta chain under discussion was sequenced for a study of radiotherapy plus CTLA-4 blockade in lung cancer. Study as a whole: Objective responses were documented in around 19% of patients, with disease control in 31%.

V was clipped by 3 bases and J by 5 bases, with 11 bases between them. The CDR3 has 14 amino acids. CDR1 and CDR2 from the germline V gene are SNHLY and FYNNEI. Study outcomes and limitations: Blood-borne expansion of tumor-derived TCR clones followed radiotherapy plus ipilimumab.

Only a few counts were recorded for this clone. Its antigen is unknown. Each patient with chemo-refractory metastatic non-small-cell lung cancer was treated with focal radiation plus CTLA-4 blockade using ipilimumab. Only in-frame clones appear in the TCRdb table, and some are missing; sequencing was by immunoSEQ multiplex PCR. The data hold roughly 45,000 clones, with 55% to 80% observed a single time. The clonotype originates from a human donor with non-small cell lung cancer who had a partial response to radiotherapy plus ipilimumab. The J gene is TRBJ1-5, the V gene TRBV2; no clear D. This specimen was peripheral blood, taken from a patient treated with radiotherapy plus ipilimumab. This chain's CDR3 is CASSERGRDQPQHF. The DNA of the CDR3 is TGTGCCAGCAGTGAGAGAGGGAGAGATCAGCCCCAGCATTTT.